These T cell receptor beta chains were read from a single sample in a study of blood T cell repertoires in COVID-19. Measured with immunoSEQ multiplex PCR; TCRdb has only the in-frame clones, and not every one. The sample records some 220,000 clones, 75% to 85% being singletons. Sequencing was carried out using peripheral blood. These receptor sequences come from a human donor in a cohort sampled during active COVID-19. The CDR3 runs from the conserved cysteine through the conserved F or W. D genes are given only for firm matches. The size entry is marked missing in some rows and otherwise reads once, few, many or a size class.

d_gene	v_gene	j_gene	abundance	len	CDR3aa	CDR3nt
TRBD1	TRBV15	TRBJ2-7	NA	14	CATSRGFDRGEQYF	TGTGCCACCAGCAGAGGGTTTGACAGGGGCGAGCAGTACTTC
NA	TRBV19	TRBJ1-1	NA	13	CASRRQSNTEAFF	TGTGCCAGTAGGAGACAAAGCAACACTGAAGCTTTCTTT
NA	TRBV7-8	TRBJ1-2	NA	14	CASSSPGGIGGYTF	TGTGCCAGCAGCTCTCCGGGTGGTATCGGTGGCTACACCTTC
NA	TRBV5-1	TRBJ2-1	NA	15	CASSLRSGSYNEQFF	TGCGCCAGCAGCCTTCGAAGCGGCTCCTACAATGAGCAGTTCTTC
NA	TRBV11-2	TRBJ1-2	NA	14	CASSLEARLYGYTF	TGTGCCAGCAGCTTAGAGGCCAGACTCTATGGCTACACCTTC
NA	TRBV18	TRBJ1-2	few	13	CASSPPQRYGYTF	TGTGCCAGCTCACCACCTCAGCGCTATGGCTACACCTTC
NA	TRBV5-4	TRBJ2-1	NA	16	CASSPRGGMGAREQFF	TGTGCCAGCAGCCCTCGAGGAGGAATGGGGGCAAGAGAGCAGTTCTTC
TRBD1	TRBV15	TRBJ2-7	few	15	CATSYGRDSNYEQYF	TGTGCCACCAGCTATGGCCGGGACAGTAACTACGAGCAGTACTTC
TRBD1	TRBV6-1	TRBJ1-6	NA	15	CASFRQGFYNSPLHF	TGTGCCAGCTTCAGACAGGGCTTCTATAATTCACCCCTCCACTTT
TRBD1	TRBV28	TRBJ2-7	few	13	CASSPDRGREQYF	TGTGCCAGCAGCCCCGACAGGGGGCGCGAGCAGTACTTC
NA	TRBV7-6	TRBJ2-2	NA	18	CASSLGYQGQSISGELFF	TGTGCCAGCAGCTTAGGGTACCAGGGGCAGTCGATCTCCGGGGAGCTGTTTTTT
TRBD1	TRBV18	TRBJ1-6	NA	15	CASSPRDRGSSPLHF	TGTGCCAGCTCACCTCGGGACAGGGGATCTTCACCCCTCCACTTT
NA	TRBV5-1	TRBJ1-1	NA	15	CASSPPGGSGTEAFF	TGCGCCAGCAGCCCGCCAGGTGGCTCGGGGACTGAAGCTTTCTTT
TRBD2	TRBV9	TRBJ2-1	few	16	CASSAGGPSSYNEQFF	TGTGCCAGCAGCGCGGGGGGTCCGAGCTCCTACAATGAGCAGTTCTTC
NA	TRBV9	TRBJ2-3	NA	14	CASSVGGSTDTQYF	TGTGCCAGCAGCGTCGGCGGAAGCACAGATACGCAGTATTTT
TRBD1	TRBV5-1	TRBJ2-5	NA	15	CASSFDRGGVETQYF	TGCGCCAGCAGCTTTGACAGGGGGGGAGTAGAGACCCAGTACTTC
NA	TRBV4-2	TRBJ2-5	once	13	CASSLEGREGQYF	TGTGCCAGCAGCCTGGAGGGTAGAGAGGGCCAGTACTTC
TRBD2	TRBV4-3	TRBJ2-3	NA	17	CASSQDRLAGGTDTQYF	TGCGCCAGCAGCCAAGATAGACTAGCGGGGGGCACAGATACGCAGTATTTT